Below, 2 T cell receptor beta chains from the same sample are listed, as sequenced in a study of vaccination and CD4 T cells after COVID-19. Documented treatment: approximately nine-day PBMC culture with coronavirus spike peptide pools or control peptides (ViraFEST assay). Which antigens these TCRs recognize remains unknown. The assay that was used to sequence DNA from cultured CD4+ T cells was the Oncomine TCR Beta short-read assay. From the PCR reads, TCRdb called clonotypes with MiXCR, one entry per CDR3 protein. The profile shows about 15,000 distinct CDR3 sequences, more than 25% of them singletons. The sample taken for sequencing was cultured CD4+ T cells from blood. The receptors originated from a human donor with COVID-19.

The chain links TRBV18 to TRBJ2-7; 10 bases map to TRBD1. The CDR3 sequence is 16 residues long. The junction had 6 bases not matched to a gene; V was cut back by 4 bases and J by 0 bases. Germline assignment: CDR1 KGHSH and CDR2 LQKENI. The CDR3, as DNA: TGTGCCAGCTCACGCTCGGACAGGGGGTTCTCCTACGAGCAGTACTTC. This codes for CASSRSDRGFSYEQYF.

This clonotype showed up just a few times. This rearrangement joins TRBV29-1 to TRBJ2-5; the D gene could be TRBD1 or TRBD2 (5 bases each). The CDR3 is made up of 12 amino acids. V was cut by 3 bases and J by 5 bases, with 10 bases left in between. Germline CDR1 and CDR2: SQVTM and ANQGSEA. The CDR3 loop is CSVDGGMETQYF. The DNA of the CDR3 is TGCAGCGTTGATGGGGGAATGGAGACCCAGTACTTC.